This TCR beta chain was recovered during a study of T cell clonality in common variable immunodeficiency. Study-level results: Common variable immunodeficiency TCR beta sequences reportedly had fewer deletions and N-nucleotide insertions. Compared with controls, CVID subjects had fewer shared TCRbeta clones. CVID subjects showed higher TCRbeta clonality than healthy controls.

This clone was picked up many times. Its antigen remains unknown. Read coverage stops 3 residues before the CDR3 terminus; the germline J gene supplies the remainder. This CDR3 comprises 15 residues. V shed 4 bases and J shed 0 bases, with 13 bases lying between them. The germline CDR1 and CDR2 sequences are SGHRS and YFSETQ. TCRdb's table, derived via immunoSEQ multiplex PCR, lists solely in-frame clones and lacks some. Singletons are absent from the sample, which has about 28,000 clones. This clonotype originated in a human donor with common variable immunodeficiency. The chain links TRBV5-1 to TRBJ1-2, with D uncertain. The specimen sequenced was peripheral blood mononuclear cells. The chain's CDR3 is CASSINTDPNYGYTF. CDR3 DNA (partial): TGCGCCAGCAGCATAAACACAGACCCTAACTATGGC.